Listed below are T cell receptor beta chains from one sample, sequenced in a study of control samples from healthy donors and cancer patients. TCRdb keeps only in-frame clones here, not all; method: immunoSEQ multiplex PCR. Of more than 100,000 clones listed, approximately 89% are singletons. Sample: blood. These receptors originate from a woman aged 18-29 years in good health. The CDR3 runs from the conserved cysteine through the conserved F or W. A D gene is named only where the DNA matches it firmly. Expanded clones are given a class, and other clones once, few, many or no size at all.

CDR3 DNA	CDR3 protein	J gene	clone size	D gene	V gene
TGTGCCTGGAGTGTAAAAGCGGGGGGCAATGAGCAGTTCTTC	CAWSVKAGGNEQFF	TRBJ2-1	-	TRBD2	TRBV30
TGCGCCAGCAGCTTGGCCAGAGCGGGAGGGTCCTACGAGCAGTACTTC	CASSLARAGGSYEQYF	TRBJ2-7	-	TRBD2	TRBV5-1
TGTGCCAGCAGTTTACGGTTAGCGGGAGGGACAGATACGCAGTATTTT	CASSLRLAGGTDTQYF	TRBJ2-3	-	TRBD2	TRBV11-2
TGTGCCACCAGCAGAGATCGACCTTTTCTTCGAGGGAGGCACTATGGCTACACCTTC	CATSRDRPFLRGRHYGYTF	TRBJ1-2	-	-	TRBV15
TGTGCCAGCAGTTACGTGACCGGCTATAATTCACCCCTCCACTTT	CASSYVTGYNSPLHF	TRBJ1-6	-	-	TRBV6-5
TGTGCCACCAGTGATGGGACACGAACCCTCCCGGAGCAGTACTTC	CATSDGTRTLPEQYF	TRBJ2-7	-	-	TRBV24-1
TGTGCCAGCTCACTCGGACAGGGGGACACTGAAGCTTTCTTT	CASSLGQGDTEAFF	TRBJ1-1	-	TRBD1	TRBV18
TGTGCCAGCAGCTTGTTTTTACAGTTTATGAACACTGAAGCTTTCTTT	CASSLFLQFMNTEAFF	TRBJ1-1	-	-	TRBV7-3
TGTGCCACCAGGGGCAGTGGCAATCAGCCCCAGCATTTT	CATRGSGNQPQHF	TRBJ1-5	-	-	TRBV24-1
TGTGCCAGCAGCTTGGCCCTCCGGGACAACGGGGAAAAACTGTTTTTT	CASSLALRDNGEKLFF	TRBJ1-4	-	-	TRBV11-2
TGTGCCAGCACCCGACAGGAGGGTGAGACCCAGTACTTC	CASTRQEGETQYF	TRBJ2-5	-	-	TRBV2
TGTGCCAGCAGCTTAGGATTGCGCGGCTCAGCTAGCGGTCAAGAGACCCAGTACTTC	CASSLGLRGSASGQETQYF	TRBJ2-5	-	TRBD2	TRBV7-9
TGTGCCAGTAATGGCGGGGGCAACTACGAGCAGTACTTC	CASNGGGNYEQYF	TRBJ2-7	-	-	TRBV19
TGTGCCAGCAGCGTAGATGCGGGGTACTCCTACAATGAGCAGTTCTTC	CASSVDAGYSYNEQFF	TRBJ2-1	-	-	TRBV9
TGTGCCAGCAGCCCCGACAGGGCCCGTAATGAAAAACTGTTTTTT	CASSPDRARNEKLFF	TRBJ1-4	-	TRBD1	TRBV5-4
TGTGCCATCAGTGAGGACAGGTACTATGGCTACACCTTC	CAISEDRYYGYTF	TRBJ1-2	-	-	TRBV10-3
TGTGCCAGCAGCCCGGGGGTGGGGCGCAGTGGCACCGGGGAGCTGTTTTTT	CASSPGVGRSGTGELFF	TRBJ2-2	-	-	TRBV5-4
TGTGCCAGCAGCTTAGGCGGGTTTATGGCGTCCAGTTCCTATAATTCACCCCTCCACTTT	CASSLGGFMASSSYNSPLHF	TRBJ1-6	-	-	TRBV13
TGCGCCAACAAACAGGGGTGGGAAAACTATGGCTACACCTTC	CANKQGWENYGYTF	TRBJ1-2	few	TRBD1	TRBV10-1
TGTGCCAGCAGTTTACAGGGACAGAGAGCCAAAAACATTCAGTACTTC	CASSLQGQRAKNIQYF	TRBJ2-4	-	TRBD1	TRBV28
TGTGCCAGCAGCTTGGGGCGCCCGCCCGGGTCGGGAGACAATGAGCAGTTCTTC	CASSLGRPPGSGDNEQFF	TRBJ2-1	-	-	TRBV5-6
TGTGCCAGCAGTTTTCCAGACCGTGAAGCTTTCTTT	CASSFPDREAFF	TRBJ1-1	-	-	TRBV28
TGTGCCAGCAGCCAAGAAGTAGAGGCGCTTGGGGACATGGGTGTCTACGAGCAGTACTTC	CASSQEVEALGDMGVYEQYF	TRBJ2-7	-	-	TRBV3-1/TRBV3-2
TGTGCCAGCAGCGCACATCGGAACACTGAAGCTTTCTTT	CASSAHRNTEAFF	TRBJ1-1	once	-	TRBV7-2
TGTGCCAGCAGTCTACAGGGGGCGGGGGAGACCCAGTACTTC	CASSLQGAGETQYF	TRBJ2-5	-	TRBD1	TRBV2
TGTGCCAGCAACAAGGGATCCGATACGCAGTATTTT	CASNKGSDTQYF	TRBJ2-3	-	-	TRBV28
TGTGCCAGCAGCATGGGGGGACAGGGTCAGCCCCAGCATTTT	CASSMGGQGQPQHF	TRBJ1-5	-	TRBD1	TRBV6-5
TGTGCCAGCAGCTTAGGCCCCGGGACTAGCGGGAATGAGCAGTTCTTC	CASSLGPGTSGNEQFF	TRBJ2-1	few	TRBD2	TRBV13
TGTGCCAGCAGAGCGGGGACAGGCCACCAAGAGACCCAGTACTTC	CASRAGTGHQETQYF	TRBJ2-5	-	-	TRBV7-8
TGTGCCAGCAGCCAAGGGTACTCGGGAGAAAAACTGTTTTTT	CASSQGYSGEKLFF	TRBJ1-4	-	-	TRBV3-1/TRBV3-2
TGTGCCAGCAGCCATGGGACTAGCTCTTTACGCGAGCAGTACTTC	CASSHGTSSLREQYF	TRBJ2-7	-	TRBD2	TRBV4-2
TGCAGCATCAACAGGGGGCAGGGGCAGTACTTC	CSINRGQGQYF	TRBJ2-7	-	TRBD1	TRBV29-1